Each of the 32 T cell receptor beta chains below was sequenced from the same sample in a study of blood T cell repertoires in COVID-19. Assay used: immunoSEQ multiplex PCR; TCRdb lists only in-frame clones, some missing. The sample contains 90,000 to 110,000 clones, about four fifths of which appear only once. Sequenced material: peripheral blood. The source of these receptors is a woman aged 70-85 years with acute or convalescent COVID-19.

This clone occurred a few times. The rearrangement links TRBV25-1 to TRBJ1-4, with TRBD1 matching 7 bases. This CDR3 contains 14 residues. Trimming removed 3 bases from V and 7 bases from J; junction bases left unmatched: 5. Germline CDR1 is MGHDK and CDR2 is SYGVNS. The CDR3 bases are TGTGCCAGCAGTGACGCAGGGGGATCTGAAAAACTGTTTTTT. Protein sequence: CASSDAGGSEKLFF.

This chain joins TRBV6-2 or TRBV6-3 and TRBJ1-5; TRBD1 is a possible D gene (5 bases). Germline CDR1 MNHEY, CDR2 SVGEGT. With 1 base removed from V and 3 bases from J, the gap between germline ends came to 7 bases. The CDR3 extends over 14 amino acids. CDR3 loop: CASSYLTVNQPQHF. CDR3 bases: TGTGCCAGCAGTTACTTGACAGTCAATCAGCCCCAGCATTTT.

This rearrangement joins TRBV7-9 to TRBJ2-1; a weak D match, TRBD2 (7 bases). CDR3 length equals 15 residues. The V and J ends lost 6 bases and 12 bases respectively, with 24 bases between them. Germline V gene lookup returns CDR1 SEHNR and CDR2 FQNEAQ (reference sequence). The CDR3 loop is CASSPIGGPTMGQFF. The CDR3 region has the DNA TGTGCCAGCAGTCCTATCGGGGGGCCTACAATGGGGCAGTTCTTC. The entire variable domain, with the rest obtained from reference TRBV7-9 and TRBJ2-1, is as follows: DTGVSQNPRHKITKRGQNVTFRCDPISEHNRLYWYRQTLGQGPEFLTYFQNEAQLEKSRLLSDRFSAERPKGSFSTLEIQRTEQGDSAMYLCASSPIGGPTMGQFFGPGTRLTVL.

CDR3 nucleotide sequence: TGTGCCAGCAGCCTCCCCCCACAGCAAGAGACCCAGTACTTC. It codes for CASSLPPQQETQYF. The rearrangement joins TRBV7-2 to TRBJ2-5, with D unresolved. From germline, CDR1 is SGHTA and CDR2 FQGNSA. This CDR3 comprises 14 residues. Trimming took off 5 bases at V and 2 bases at J, with 12 bases between the two ends.

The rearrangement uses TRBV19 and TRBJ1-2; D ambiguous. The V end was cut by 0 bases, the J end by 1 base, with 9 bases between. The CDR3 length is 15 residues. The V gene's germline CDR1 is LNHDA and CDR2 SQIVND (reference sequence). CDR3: CASSIDLSFNYGYTF. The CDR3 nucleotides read TGTGCCAGTAGTATAGATTTATCGTTTAACTATGGCTACACCTTC.

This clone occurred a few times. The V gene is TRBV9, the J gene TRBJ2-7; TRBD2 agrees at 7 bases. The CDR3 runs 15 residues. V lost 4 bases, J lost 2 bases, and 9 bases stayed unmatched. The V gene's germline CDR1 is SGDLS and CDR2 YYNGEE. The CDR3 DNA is TGTGCCAGCAGCCCGGGACTACTCGAGGCCTACGAGCAGTACTTC. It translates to CASSPGLLEAYEQYF.

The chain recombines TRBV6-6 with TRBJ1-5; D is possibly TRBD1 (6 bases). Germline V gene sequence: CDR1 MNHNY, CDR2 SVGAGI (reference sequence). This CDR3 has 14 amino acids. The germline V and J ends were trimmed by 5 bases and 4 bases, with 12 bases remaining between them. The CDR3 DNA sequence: TGTGCCAGCAGTCCAGGGGTTGGTAATCAGCCCCAGCATTTT. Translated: CASSPGVGNQPQHF.

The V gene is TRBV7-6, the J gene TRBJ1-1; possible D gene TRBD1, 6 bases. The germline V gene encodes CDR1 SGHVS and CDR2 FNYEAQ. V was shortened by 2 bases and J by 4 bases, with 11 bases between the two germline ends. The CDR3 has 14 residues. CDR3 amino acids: CASSLPETGTEAFF. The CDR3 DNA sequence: TGTGCCAGCAGCTTACCCGAGACAGGCACTGAAGCTTTCTTT.

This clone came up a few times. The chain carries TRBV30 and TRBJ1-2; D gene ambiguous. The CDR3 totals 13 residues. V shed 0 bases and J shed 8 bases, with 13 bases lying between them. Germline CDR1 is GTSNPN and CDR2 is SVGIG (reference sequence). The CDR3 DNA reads TGTGCCTGGAGTGTATTCGAAGCGAGCGGCTACACCTTC. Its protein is CAWSVFEASGYTF.

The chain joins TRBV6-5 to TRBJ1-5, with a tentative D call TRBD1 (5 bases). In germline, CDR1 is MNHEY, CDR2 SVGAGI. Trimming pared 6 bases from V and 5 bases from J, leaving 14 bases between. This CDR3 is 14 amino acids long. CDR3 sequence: CASRDSGMDQPQHF. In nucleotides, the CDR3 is TGTGCCAGCAGAGATTCAGGGATGGATCAGCCCCAGCATTTT.

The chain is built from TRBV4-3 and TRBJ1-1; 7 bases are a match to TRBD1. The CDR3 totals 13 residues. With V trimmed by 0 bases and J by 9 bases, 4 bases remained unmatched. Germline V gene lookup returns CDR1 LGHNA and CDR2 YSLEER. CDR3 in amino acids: CASSQDRRGQAFF. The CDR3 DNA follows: TGCGCCAGCAGCCAAGATAGAAGGGGGCAAGCTTTCTTT.

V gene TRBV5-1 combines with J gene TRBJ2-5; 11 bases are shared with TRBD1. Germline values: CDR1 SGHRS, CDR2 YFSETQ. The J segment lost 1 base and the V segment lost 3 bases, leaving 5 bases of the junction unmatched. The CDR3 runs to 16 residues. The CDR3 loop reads CASSWGQGDLQETQYF. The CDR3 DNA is TGCGCCAGCAGCTGGGGACAGGGGGACCTCCAAGAGACCCAGTACTTC. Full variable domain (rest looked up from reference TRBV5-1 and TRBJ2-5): KAGVTQTPRYLIKTRGQQVTLSCSPISGHRSVSWYQQTPGQGLQFLFEYFSETQRNKGNFPGRFSGRQFSNSRSEMNVSTLELGDSALYLCASSWGQGDLQETQYFGPGTRLLVL.

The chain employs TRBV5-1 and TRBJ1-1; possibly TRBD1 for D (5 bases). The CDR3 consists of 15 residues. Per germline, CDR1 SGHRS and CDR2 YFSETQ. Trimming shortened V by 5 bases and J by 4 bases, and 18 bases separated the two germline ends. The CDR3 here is CASRPAGGGITEAFF. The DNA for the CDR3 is TGCGCCAGCAGACCCGCCGGGGGAGGAATCACTGAAGCTTTCTTT.

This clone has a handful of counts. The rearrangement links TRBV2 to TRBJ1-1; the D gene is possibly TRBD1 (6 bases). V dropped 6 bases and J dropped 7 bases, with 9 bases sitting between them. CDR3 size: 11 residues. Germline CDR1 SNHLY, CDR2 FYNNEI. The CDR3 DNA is TGTGCCAGCAGGGTCAGGGGTGAAGCTTTCTTT. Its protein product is CASRVRGEAFF.

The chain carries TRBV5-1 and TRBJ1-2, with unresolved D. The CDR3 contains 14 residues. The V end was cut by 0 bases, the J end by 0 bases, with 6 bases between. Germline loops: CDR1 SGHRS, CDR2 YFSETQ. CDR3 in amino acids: CASSLETTNYGYTF. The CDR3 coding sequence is TGCGCCAGCAGCTTGGAGACAACTAACTATGGCTACACCTTC.

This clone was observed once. Here the CDR3 DNA reads TGCGCCAGCAGCCAGGGACTAGCGGGAGTCAATGAGCAGTTCTTC. Protein product: CASSQGLAGVNEQFF. The genes are TRBV4-3 and TRBJ2-1, with 14 bases aligning to TRBD2. V dropped 3 bases and J dropped 6; count of bases not matched to a gene: 1. Germline loops: CDR1 LGHNA, CDR2 YSLEER. The CDR3 runs to 15 residues.

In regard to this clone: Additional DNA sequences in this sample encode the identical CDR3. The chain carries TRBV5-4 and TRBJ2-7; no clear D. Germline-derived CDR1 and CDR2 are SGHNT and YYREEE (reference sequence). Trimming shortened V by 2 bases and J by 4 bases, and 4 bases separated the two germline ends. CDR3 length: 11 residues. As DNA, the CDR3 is TGTGCCAGCAGCTTCGGGTACGAGCAGTACTTC. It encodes CASSFGYEQYF.

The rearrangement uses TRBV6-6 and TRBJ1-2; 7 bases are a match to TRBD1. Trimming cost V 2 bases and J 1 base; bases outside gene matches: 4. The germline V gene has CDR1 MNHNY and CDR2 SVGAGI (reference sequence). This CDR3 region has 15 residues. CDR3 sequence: CASSYATGINYGYTF. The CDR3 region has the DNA TGTGCCAGCAGTTACGCGACAGGGATTAACTATGGCTACACCTTC.

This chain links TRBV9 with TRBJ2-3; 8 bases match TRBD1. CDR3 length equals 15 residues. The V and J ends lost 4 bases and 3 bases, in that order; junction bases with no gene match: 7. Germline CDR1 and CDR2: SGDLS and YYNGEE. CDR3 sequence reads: CASSQTGELTDTQYF. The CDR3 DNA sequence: TGTGCCAGCAGCCAGACAGGGGAATTGACAGATACGCAGTATTTT.

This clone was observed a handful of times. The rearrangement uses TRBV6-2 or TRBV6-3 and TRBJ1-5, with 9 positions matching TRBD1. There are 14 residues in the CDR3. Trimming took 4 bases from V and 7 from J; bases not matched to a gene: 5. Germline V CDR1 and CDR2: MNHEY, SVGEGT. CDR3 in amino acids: CASSSGQGGQPQHF. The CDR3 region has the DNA TGTGCCAGCAGTTCGGGACAGGGCGGCCAGCCCCAGCATTTT.

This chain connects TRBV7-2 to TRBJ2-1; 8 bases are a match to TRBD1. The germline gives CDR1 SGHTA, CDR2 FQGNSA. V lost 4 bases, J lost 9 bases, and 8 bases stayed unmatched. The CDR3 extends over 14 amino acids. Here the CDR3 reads CASSSQGAGGEQFF. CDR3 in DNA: TGTGCCAGCAGCTCGCAGGGGGCTGGGGGTGAGCAGTTCTTC.

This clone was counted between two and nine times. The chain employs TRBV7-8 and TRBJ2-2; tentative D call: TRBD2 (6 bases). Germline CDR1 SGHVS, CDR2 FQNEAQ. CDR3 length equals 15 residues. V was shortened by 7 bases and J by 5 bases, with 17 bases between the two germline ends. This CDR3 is CASTIRRDLTGELFF. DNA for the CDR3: TGTGCCAGCACCATAAGGCGGGACCTTACCGGGGAGCTGTTTTTT. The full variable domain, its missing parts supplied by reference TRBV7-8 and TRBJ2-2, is GAGVSQSPRYKVAKRGQDVALRCDPISGHVSLFWYQQALGQGPEFLTYFQNEAQLDKSGLPSDRFFAERPEGSVSTLKIQRTQQEDSAVYLCASTIRRDLTGELFFGEGSRLTVL.

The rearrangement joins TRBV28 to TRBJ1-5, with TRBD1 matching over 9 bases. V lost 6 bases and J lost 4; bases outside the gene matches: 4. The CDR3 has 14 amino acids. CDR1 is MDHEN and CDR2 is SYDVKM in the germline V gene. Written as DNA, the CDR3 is TGTGCCAGCAGGGGGGACAGGGAAAATCAGCCCCAGCATTTT. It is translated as CASRGDRENQPQHF.

The CDR3 DNA reads as TGCAGCGTTGAGATTGGGGGGTTTAACACCGGGGAGCTGTTTTTT. Translation: CSVEIGGFNTGELFF. The chain couples TRBV29-1 to TRBJ2-2, with TRBD2 as a possible D gene (6 bases). Germline loops: CDR1 SQVTM, CDR2 ANQGSEA. This CDR3 region has 15 residues. V lost 3 bases and J 2 bases, leaving 13 bases between the germline ends.

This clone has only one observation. The CDR3 coding sequence is TGTGCCAGCACCTTCTGGGCAGGAAACTACACCTTC. Amino acid sequence: CASTFWAGNYTF. This chain connects TRBV28 to TRBJ1-2; no definite D call. CDR3 length: 12 amino acids. V was trimmed by 7 bases and J by 10 bases, leaving 16 bases between them. Per the germline V gene, CDR1 is MDHEN and CDR2 is SYDVKM.

CDR3 in DNA: TGCGCCAGCTCTACTAGCGGGAGGACAGATACGCAGTATTTT. Translation gives CASSTSGRTDTQYF. V and J are TRBV4-1 and TRBJ2-3; 12 nucleotides line up with TRBD2. With 8 bases clipped from V and 3 bases from J, the junction kept 3 bases outside the gene matches. This CDR3 has 14 amino acids. Looked up from germline, CDR1 is MGHRA and CDR2 is YSYEKL.

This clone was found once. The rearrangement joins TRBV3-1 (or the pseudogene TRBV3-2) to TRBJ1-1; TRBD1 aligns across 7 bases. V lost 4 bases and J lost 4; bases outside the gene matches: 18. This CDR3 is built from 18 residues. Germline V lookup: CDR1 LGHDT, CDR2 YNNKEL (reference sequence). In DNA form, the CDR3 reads TGTGCCAGCAGCCGTACCGCCCAGGGGGGTGGTGTTCTCACTGAAGCTTTCTTT. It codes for CASSRTAQGGGVLTEAFF.

The CDR3 spells CASSLLGGSSYEQYF. The CDR3 nucleotides are TGTGCCAGCAGTTTACTTGGCGGGTCTTCCTACGAGCAGTACTTC. The chain links TRBV27 to TRBJ2-7, with D tentatively TRBD2 (5 bases). This CDR3 comprises 15 residues. In germline, CDR1 is MNHEY, CDR2 SMNVEV (reference sequence). Trimming cost V 2 bases and J 1 base, with 12 bases left between them.

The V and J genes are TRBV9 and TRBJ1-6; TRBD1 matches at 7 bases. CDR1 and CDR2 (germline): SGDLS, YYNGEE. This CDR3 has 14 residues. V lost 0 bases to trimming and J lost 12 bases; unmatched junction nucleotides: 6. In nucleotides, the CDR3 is TGTGCCAGCAGCGTAGGACAGGGACTCTTACCCCTCCACTTT. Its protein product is CASSVGQGLLPLHF.

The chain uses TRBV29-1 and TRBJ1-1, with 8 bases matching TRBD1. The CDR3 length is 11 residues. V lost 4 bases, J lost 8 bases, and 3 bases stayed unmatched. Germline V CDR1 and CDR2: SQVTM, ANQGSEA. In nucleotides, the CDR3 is TGCAGCGTTGGGACAGGGTTGGAAGCTTTCTTT. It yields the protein CSVGTGLEAFF.

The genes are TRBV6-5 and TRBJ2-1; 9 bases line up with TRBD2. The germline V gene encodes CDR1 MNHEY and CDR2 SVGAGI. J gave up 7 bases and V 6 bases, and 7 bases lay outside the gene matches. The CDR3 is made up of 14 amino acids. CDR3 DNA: TGTGCCAGCAGGTTAGCGGGAGTGGGGAATGAGCAGTTCTTC. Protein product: CASRLAGVGNEQFF.

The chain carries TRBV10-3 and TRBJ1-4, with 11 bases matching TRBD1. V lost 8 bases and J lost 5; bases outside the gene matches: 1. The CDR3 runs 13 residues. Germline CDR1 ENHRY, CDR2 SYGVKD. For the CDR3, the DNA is TGTGCCATCGGGACAGGGGGGAATGAAAAACTGTTTTTT. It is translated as CAIGTGGNEKLFF.